This T cell receptor beta chain came from a study of T-cell reconstitution after alpha-beta-depleted transplantation in children. This sample's TCRbeta library carried unique molecular identifier barcodes. TCRdb ran MiXCR on the PCR reads and lists one entry per CDR3 protein. The sample has about 77,000 distinct CDR3 sequences; 15% to 20% are singletons. The origin of this receptor is a male patient aged 2-15 years who had a stem cell transplant for acute lymphoblastic leukemia, so the T cells may come from the graft donor. Material: PBMCs, mostly from graft donor cells, obtained 360 days after TCRalphabeta/CD19-depleted stem cell transplant.

The CDR3 coding sequence is TGTGCCAGCAGACCTCCCTACAATGAGCAGTTCTTC. It encodes CASRPPYNEQFF. The rearrangement links TRBV6-6 to TRBJ2-1; D is uncertain. This CDR3 contains 12 residues. V lost 6 bases, J lost 2 bases, and 5 bases lay in between. CDR1 is MNHNY and CDR2 is SVGAGI in the germline V gene (reference sequence).